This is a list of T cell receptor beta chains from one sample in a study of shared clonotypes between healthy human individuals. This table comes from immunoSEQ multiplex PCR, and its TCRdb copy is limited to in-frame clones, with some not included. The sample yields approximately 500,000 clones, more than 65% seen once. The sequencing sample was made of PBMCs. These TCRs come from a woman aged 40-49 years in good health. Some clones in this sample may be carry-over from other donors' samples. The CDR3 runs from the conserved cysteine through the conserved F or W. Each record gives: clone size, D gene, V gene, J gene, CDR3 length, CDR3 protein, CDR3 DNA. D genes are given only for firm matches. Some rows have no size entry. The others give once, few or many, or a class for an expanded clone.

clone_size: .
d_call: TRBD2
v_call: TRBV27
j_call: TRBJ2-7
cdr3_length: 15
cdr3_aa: CASSPSGTKSYEQYF
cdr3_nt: TGTGCCAGCAGTCCGTCCGGGACTAAGAGCTACGAGCAGTACTTC

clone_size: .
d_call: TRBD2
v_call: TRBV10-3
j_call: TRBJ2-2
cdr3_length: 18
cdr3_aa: CAISDQGLAGGGTGELFF
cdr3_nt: TGTGCCATCAGTGACCAAGGACTAGCGGGAGGTGGGACCGGGGAGCTGTTTTTT

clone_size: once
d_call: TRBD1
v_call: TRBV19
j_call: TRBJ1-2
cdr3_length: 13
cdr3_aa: CASRPGQGGGYTF
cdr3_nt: TGTGCCAGTAGACCGGGACAGGGAGGTGGCTACACCTTC

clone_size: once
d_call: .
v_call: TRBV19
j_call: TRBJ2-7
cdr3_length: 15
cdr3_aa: CASSLGTGAAYEQYF
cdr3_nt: TGTGCCAGTAGCCTAGGGACCGGGGCTGCCTACGAGCAGTACTTC

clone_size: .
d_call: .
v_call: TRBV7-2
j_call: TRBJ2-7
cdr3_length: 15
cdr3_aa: CASSLNGGPYYEQYF
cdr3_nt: TGTGCCAGCAGCTTAAATGGGGGACCCTATTACGAGCAGTACTTC

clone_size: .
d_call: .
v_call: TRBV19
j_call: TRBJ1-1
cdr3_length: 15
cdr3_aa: CASSIGGIMNTEAFF
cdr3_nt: TGTGCCAGTAGTATCGGGGGTATCATGAACACTGAAGCTTTCTTT

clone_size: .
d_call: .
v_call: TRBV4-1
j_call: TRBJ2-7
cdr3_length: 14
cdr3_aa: CASSHRWGDYEQYF
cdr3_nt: TGCGCCAGCAGCCATCGGTGGGGGGACTACGAGCAGTACTTC

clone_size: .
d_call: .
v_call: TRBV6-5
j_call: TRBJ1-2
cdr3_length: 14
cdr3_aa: CASSRDPELYGYTF
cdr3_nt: TGTGCCAGCAGCAGGGACCCGGAGCTCTATGGCTACACCTTC

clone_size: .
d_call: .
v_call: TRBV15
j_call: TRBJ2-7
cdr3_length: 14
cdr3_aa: CATSRDPQEGEQYF
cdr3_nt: TGTGCCACCAGCAGAGATCCCCAGGAGGGCGAGCAGTACTTC

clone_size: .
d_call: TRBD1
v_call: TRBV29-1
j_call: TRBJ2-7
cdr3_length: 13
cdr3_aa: CSVYGQASYEQYF
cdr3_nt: TGCAGCGTTTACGGACAGGCCTCCTACGAGCAGTACTTC

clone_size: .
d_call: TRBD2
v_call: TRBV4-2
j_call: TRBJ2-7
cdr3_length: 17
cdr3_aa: CASSQQLAGVSPYEQYF
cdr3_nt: TGTGCCAGCAGCCAGCAACTAGCGGGAGTATCTCCCTACGAGCAGTACTTC

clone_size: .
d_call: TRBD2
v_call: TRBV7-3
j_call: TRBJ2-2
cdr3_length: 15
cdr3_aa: CASSPSSGDTGELFF
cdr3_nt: TGTGCCAGCAGCCCGTCTAGCGGGGACACCGGGGAGCTGTTTTTT

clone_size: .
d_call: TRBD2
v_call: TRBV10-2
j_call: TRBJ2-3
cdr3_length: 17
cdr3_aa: CASRKWASSGRSDTQYF
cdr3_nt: TGCGCCAGCAGGAAGTGGGCGTCTAGCGGGAGGTCAGATACGCAGTATTTT

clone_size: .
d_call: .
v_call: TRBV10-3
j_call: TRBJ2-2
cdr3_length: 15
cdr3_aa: CAGSGTDVNTGELFF
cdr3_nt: TGTGCCGGATCAGGGACGGACGTGAACACCGGGGAGCTGTTTTTT

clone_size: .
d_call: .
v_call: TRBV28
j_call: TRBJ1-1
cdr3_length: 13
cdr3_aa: CASSLQDGPEAFF
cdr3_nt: TGTGCCAGCAGTTTACAGGACGGGCCTGAAGCTTTCTTT

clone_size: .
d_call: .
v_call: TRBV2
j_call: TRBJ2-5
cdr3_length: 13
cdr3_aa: CASSRQTQETQYF
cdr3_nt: TGTGCCAGCAGCAGACAGACCCAAGAGACCCAGTACTTC

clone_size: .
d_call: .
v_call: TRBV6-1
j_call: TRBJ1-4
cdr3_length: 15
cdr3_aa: CAISESSTSNEKLFF
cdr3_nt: TGTGCCATCAGTGAGTCGAGCACTAGCAATGAAAAACTGTTTTTT

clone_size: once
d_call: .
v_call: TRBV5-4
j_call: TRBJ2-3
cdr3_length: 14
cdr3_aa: CASSLAASPDTQYF
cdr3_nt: TGTGCCAGCAGCTTGGCGGCTAGTCCAGATACGCAGTATTTT

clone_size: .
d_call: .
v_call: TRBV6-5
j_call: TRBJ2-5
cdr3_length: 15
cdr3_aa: CASSYSGVSQETQYF
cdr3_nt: TGTGCCAGCAGTTACTCAGGGGTTAGCCAAGAGACCCAGTACTTC

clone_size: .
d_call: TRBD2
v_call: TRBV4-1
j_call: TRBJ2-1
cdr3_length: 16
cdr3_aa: CASSQPTSGRANEQFF
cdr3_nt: TGCGCCAGCAGCCAACCAACTAGCGGGAGGGCCAATGAGCAGTTCTTC

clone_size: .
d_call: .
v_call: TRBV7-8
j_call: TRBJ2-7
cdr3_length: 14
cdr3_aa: CASSPLASLGEQYF
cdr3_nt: TGTGCCAGCAGCCCCCTGGCTTCGCTCGGGGAGCAGTACTTC

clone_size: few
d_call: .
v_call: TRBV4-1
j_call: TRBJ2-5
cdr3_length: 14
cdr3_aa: CASSLLGRNETQYF
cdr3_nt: TGCGCCAGCAGCCTCCTCGGGAGAAATGAGACCCAGTACTTC

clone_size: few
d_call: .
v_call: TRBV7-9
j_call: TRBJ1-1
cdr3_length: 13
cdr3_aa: CASSLEAGSEAFF
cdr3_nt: TGTGCCAGCAGCTTAGAGGCAGGGAGTGAAGCTTTCTTT

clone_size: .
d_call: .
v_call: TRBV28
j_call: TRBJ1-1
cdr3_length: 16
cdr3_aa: CASSSSRYRVNTEAFF
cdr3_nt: TGTGCCAGCAGTTCAAGTAGGTACAGGGTGAACACTGAAGCTTTCTTT

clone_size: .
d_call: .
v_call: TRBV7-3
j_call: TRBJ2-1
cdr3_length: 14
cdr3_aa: CASSLDGGRNEQFF
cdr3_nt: TGTGCCAGCAGCTTAGACGGAGGGAGGAATGAGCAGTTCTTC

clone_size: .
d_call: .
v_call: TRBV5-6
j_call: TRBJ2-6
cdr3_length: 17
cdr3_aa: CASSPIEGGPGANVLTF
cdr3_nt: TGTGCCAGCAGCCCAATAGAGGGGGGTCCCGGGGCCAACGTCCTGACTTTC

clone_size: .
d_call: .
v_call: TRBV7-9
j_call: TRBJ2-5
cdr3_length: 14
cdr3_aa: CASTVLGGQETQYF
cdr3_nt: TGTGCCAGCACCGTCCTTGGGGGGCAAGAGACCCAGTACTTC

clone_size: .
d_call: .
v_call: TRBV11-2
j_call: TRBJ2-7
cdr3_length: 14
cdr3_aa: CASSLYAASYEQYF
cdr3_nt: TGTGCCAGCAGCTTATATGCGGCATCCTACGAGCAGTACTTC

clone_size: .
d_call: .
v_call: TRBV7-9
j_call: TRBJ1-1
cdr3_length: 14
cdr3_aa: CASSSTGVLTEAFF
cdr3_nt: TGTGCCAGCAGCTCCACGGGGGTTCTCACTGAAGCTTTCTTT

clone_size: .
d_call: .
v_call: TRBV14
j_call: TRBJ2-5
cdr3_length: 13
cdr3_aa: CASSQWGGETQYF
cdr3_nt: TGTGCCAGCAGCCAATGGGGAGGCGAGACCCAGTACTTC

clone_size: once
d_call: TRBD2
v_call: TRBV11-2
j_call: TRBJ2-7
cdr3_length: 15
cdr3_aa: CASAAPLAGGLQQYF
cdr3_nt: TGTGCCAGCGCCGCCCCCCTAGCGGGAGGGTTGCAGCAGTACTTC

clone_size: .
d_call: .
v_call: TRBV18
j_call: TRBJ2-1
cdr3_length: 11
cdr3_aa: CASSQYNEQFF
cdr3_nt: TGTGCCAGCTCCCAATACAATGAGCAGTTCTTC

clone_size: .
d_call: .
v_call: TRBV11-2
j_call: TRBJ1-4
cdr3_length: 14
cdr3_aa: CASSHPIGSEKLFF
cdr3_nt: TGTGCCAGCAGCCACCCAATAGGGAGTGAAAAACTGTTTTTT

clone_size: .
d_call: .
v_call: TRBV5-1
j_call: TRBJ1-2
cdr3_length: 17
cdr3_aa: CASSLGQESVANYGYTF
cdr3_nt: TGCGCCAGCAGCTTGGGACAGGAAAGCGTAGCTAACTATGGCTACACCTTC

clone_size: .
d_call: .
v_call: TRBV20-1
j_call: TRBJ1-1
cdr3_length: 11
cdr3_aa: CSATPNTEAFF
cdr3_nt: TGCAGTGCTACTCCGAACACTGAAGCTTTCTTT

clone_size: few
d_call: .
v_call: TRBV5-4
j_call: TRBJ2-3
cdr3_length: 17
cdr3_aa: CASSSGLAPSGTDTQYF
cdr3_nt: TGTGCCAGCAGCTCGGGGTTGGCGCCTAGTGGCACAGATACGCAGTATTTT

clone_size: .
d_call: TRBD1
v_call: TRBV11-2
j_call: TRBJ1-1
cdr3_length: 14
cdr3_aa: CASSLVDRGTEAFF
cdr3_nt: TGTGCCAGCAGCTTAGTAGACAGGGGCACTGAAGCTTTCTTT

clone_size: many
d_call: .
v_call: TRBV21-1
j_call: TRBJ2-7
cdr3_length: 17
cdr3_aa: CASSKGGKGSSGYEQYF
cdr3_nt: TGTGCCAGCAGCAAAGGGGGAAAAGGGTCCTCAGGCTACGAGCAGTACTTC

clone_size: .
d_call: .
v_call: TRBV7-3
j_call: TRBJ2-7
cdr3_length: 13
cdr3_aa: CASSPQVGHEQYF
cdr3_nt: TGTGCCAGCAGCCCCCAGGTGGGTCACGAGCAGTACTTC

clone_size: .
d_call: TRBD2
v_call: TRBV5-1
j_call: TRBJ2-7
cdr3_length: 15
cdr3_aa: CASSGRLAGPREQYF
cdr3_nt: TGCGCCAGCAGCGGGAGGTTAGCGGGGCCCCGGGAGCAGTACTTC

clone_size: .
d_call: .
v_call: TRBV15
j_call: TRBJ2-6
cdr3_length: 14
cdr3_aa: CATSTISGANVLTF
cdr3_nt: TGTGCCACCAGCACAATATCTGGGGCCAACGTCCTGACTTTC

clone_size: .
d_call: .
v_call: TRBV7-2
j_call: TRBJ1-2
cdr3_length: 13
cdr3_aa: CASIPLRVYGYTF
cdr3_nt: TGTGCCAGCATCCCCCTGCGGGTCTATGGCTACACCTTC

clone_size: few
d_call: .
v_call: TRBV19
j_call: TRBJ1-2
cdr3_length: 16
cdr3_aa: CASSIRGRLLFHGYTF
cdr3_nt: TGTGCCAGTAGTATCAGGGGTCGGCTCCTTTTTCATGGCTACACCTTC

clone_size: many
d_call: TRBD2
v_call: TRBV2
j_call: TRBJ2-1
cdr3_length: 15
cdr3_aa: CASRRLAGVGNEQFF
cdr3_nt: TGTGCCAGCCGAAGACTAGCGGGAGTTGGGAATGAGCAGTTCTTC

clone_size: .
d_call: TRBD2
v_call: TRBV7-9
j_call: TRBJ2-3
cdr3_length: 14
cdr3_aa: CASSLAGGADTQYF
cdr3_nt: TGTGCCAGCAGCTTAGCGGGAGGGGCAGATACGCAGTATTTT

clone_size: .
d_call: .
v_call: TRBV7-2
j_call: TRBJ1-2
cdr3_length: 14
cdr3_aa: CASSFWTDADGYTF
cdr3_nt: TGTGCCAGCAGCTTTTGGACAGACGCAGATGGCTACACCTTC

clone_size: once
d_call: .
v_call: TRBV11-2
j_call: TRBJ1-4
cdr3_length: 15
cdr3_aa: CASSSTHGLGEKLFF
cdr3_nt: TGTGCCAGCAGCTCCACCCACGGACTGGGGGAAAAACTGTTTTTT

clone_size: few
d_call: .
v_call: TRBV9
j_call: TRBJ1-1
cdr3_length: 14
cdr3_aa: CASSVDGGQDEAFF
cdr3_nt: TGTGCCAGCAGCGTAGACGGGGGGCAGGATGAAGCTTTCTTT

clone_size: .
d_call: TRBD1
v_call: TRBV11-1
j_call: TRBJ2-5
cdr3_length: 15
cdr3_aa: CASSLGTGEAETQYF
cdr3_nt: TGTGCCAGCAGCTTAGGGACAGGGGAAGCGGAGACCCAGTACTTC

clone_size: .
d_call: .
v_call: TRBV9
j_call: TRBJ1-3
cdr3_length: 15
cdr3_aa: CASSVGPRAGNTIYF
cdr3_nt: TGTGCCAGCAGCGTAGGGCCGCGGGCTGGAAACACCATATATTTT

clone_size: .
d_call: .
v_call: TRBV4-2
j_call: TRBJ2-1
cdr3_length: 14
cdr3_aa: CASSQGDEEDEQFF
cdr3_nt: TGTGCCAGCAGCCAAGGGGATGAGGAGGATGAGCAGTTCTTC

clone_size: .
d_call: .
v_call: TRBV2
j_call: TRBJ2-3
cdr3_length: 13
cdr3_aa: CASSERDLHTQYF
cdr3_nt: TGTGCCAGCAGCGAACGGGACTTGCATACGCAGTATTTT

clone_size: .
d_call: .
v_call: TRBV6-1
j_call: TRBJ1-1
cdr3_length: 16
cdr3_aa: CASSEYSSGVGTEAFF
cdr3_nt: TGTGCCAGCAGTGAATATTCATCTGGGGTTGGCACTGAAGCTTTCTTT